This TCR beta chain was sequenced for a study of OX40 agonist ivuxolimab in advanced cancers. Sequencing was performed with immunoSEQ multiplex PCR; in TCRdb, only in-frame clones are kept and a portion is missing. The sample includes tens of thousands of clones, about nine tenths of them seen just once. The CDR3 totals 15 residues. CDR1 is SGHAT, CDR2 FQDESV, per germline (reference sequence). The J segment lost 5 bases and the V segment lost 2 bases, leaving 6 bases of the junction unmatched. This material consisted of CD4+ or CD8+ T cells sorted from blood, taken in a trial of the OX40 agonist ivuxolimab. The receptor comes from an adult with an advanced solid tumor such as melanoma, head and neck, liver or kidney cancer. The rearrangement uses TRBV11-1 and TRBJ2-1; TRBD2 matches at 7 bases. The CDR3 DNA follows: TGTGCCAGCAGCTTAATCCGCGGGAGCCACAATGAGCAGTTCTTC. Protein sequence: CASSLIRGSHNEQFF.